This TCR beta chain came from a study of patients and donors after allogeneic stem cell transplantation. The CDR3 is 16 amino acids. After removal of 0 bases from V and 2 bases from J, the junction contained 6 bases not matched to a gene. CDR1 is LGHNA, CDR2 YSLEER, per germline. A single record per CDR3 protein comes from TCRdb applying MiXCR to the RT-PCR reads. The sample lists about 72,000 distinct CDR3 sequences; 26% were seen once. This clonotype was detected only a few times. The genes are TRBV4-3 and TRBJ1-2; TRBD1 matches 7 bases. Sequenced sample: blood, either unsorted or a sorted T cell fraction (not recorded which). This TCR derives from a human donor who was either an allogeneic HSCT recipient or a stem cell or donor lymphocyte infusion donor (not recorded which). It is not recorded whose cells these are; they may come from a transplant donor. CDR3 DNA: TGCGCCAGCAGCCAAGATATTCCAGGGGGGAACTATGGCTACACCTTC. Translated: CASSQDIPGGNYGYTF.